The 25 T cell receptor beta chains given below trace back to one sample, sequenced in a study of neoadjuvant anti-PD-1 for oral cavity cancer. Only in-frame clones appear in the TCRdb table, and some are missing; sequencing was by immunoSEQ multiplex PCR. The data show under 10,000 clones, roughly 70% seen once. The sample in question was tumor tissue, obtained before nivolumab (anti-PD-1) treatment. The receptors come from a person aged 40 to 85 with oral cavity squamous cell carcinoma.

This rearrangement joins TRBV11-3 to TRBJ1-1; D might be TRBD1 (6 bases). The CDR3 runs to 14 residues. In germline, CDR1 is SGHNT, CDR2 YENEEA. Between the trimmed V and J ends, which lost 5 bases and 1 base, there was a span of 11 bases. CDR3 DNA sequence: TGTGCCAGCAGCCCCGGACAGCGGAACACTGAAGCTTTCTTT. Residues: CASSPGQRNTEAFF.

This clone was seen only once. The gene calls are TRBV5-6 and TRBJ2-7; 7 bases match TRBD1. The CDR3 spans 14 residues. Germline V gives CDR1 SGHDT, CDR2 YYEEEE. Losses at the gene ends were 3 bases for V and 1 base for J; bases not matched to a gene: 4. CDR3 protein: CASSSDRWSYEQYF. CDR3 nucleotide sequence: TGTGCCAGCAGCTCGGACAGGTGGTCCTACGAGCAGTACTTC.

This clone was seen just once. V and J are TRBV6-5 and TRBJ2-3; 8 bases are a match to TRBD1. There are 14 residues in the CDR3. V was pared by 6 bases and J by 5 bases, with 7 bases of the junction left unmatched. CDR1 and CDR2 from the germline V gene are MNHEY and SVGAGI. The CDR3 DNA reads TGTGCCAGCAGCTCGGACAGGGAAGGAGATACGCAGTATTTT. As protein: CASSSDREGDTQYF.

The sample holds a few counts of this clone. J is TRBJ2-3 and V is TRBV5-1, with 7 bases lining up with TRBD2. Germline trimming cut 4 bases from V and 8 bases from J; bases unmatched to any gene: 13. CDR3 length: 15 amino acids. Germline V CDR1 and CDR2: SGHRS, YFSETQ. The CDR3: CASSADGGKGSTQYF. Written as DNA, the CDR3 is TGCGCCAGCAGCGCCGACGGGGGGAAAGGCAGTACGCAGTATTTT.

This clone was counted a few times. V is TRBV7-6 and J is TRBJ2-7; 7 bases are shared with TRBD1. With 5 bases clipped from V and 7 bases from J, the junction kept 14 bases outside the gene matches. In germline, CDR1 is SGHVS, CDR2 FNYEAQ. This CDR3 region has 15 residues. The DNA of the CDR3 is TGTGCCAGCAGCCTAAGTGCAGGGGGATTACAGGAGCAGTACTTC. It translates to CASSLSAGGLQEQYF.

The rearrangement joins TRBV2 to TRBJ2-7; D gene uncertain. V was clipped by 8 bases and J by 0 bases, with 8 bases between them. The V gene's germline CDR1 is SNHLY and CDR2 FYNNEI. This CDR3 region has 12 residues. The chain's CDR3 is CASGVSSYEQYF. The DNA of the CDR3 is TGTGCCAGCGGTGTCAGCTCCTACGAGCAGTACTTC.

This chain joins TRBV5-6 and TRBJ1-1, with D unclear. Germline V lookup: CDR1 SGHDT, CDR2 YYEEEE. The CDR3 runs 14 residues. The V gene lost 4 bases and the J gene lost 4 bases, with 14 bases spanning the gap. CDR3 sequence reads: CASSQMGSRTEAFF. As DNA, the CDR3 is TGTGCCAGCAGCCAAATGGGTAGTCGCACTGAAGCTTTCTTT.

The V call is TRBV28, the J call TRBJ2-3; possibly TRBD2 for D (6 bases). Looked up from germline, CDR1 is MDHEN and CDR2 is SYDVKM. Trimming took 6 bases from V and 3 from J, leaving 19 bases between them. The CDR3 is 16 residues long. CDR3 in DNA: TGTGCCAGCAGCGCCGGGGACTTACGACTGACAGATACGCAGTATTTT. Protein: CASSAGDLRLTDTQYF. Using reference TRBV28 and TRBJ2-3 for the parts outside the CDR3, the full variable domain is DVKVTQSSRYLVKRTGEKVFLECVQDMDHENMFWYRQDPGLGLRLIYFSYDVKMKEKGDIPEGYSVSREKKERFSLILESASTNQTSMYLCASSAGDLRLTDTQYFGPGTRLTVL.

The rearrangement links TRBV27 to TRBJ1-2, with a weak D call TRBD1 (5 bases). V was pared by 6 bases and J by 3 bases, with 11 bases between. Germline V gene data show CDR1 as MNHEY and CDR2 as SMNVEV (reference sequence). This CDR3 has 13 residues. For the CDR3, the DNA is TGTGCCAGCAGCCGGGGACGGTACTATGGCTACACCTTC. It is translated as CASSRGRYYGYTF.

V is TRBV6-1 and J is TRBJ2-5; D remains ambiguous. Germline V gene sequence: CDR1 MNHNS, CDR2 SASEGT. The length of the CDR3 is 15 residues. V lost 0 bases and J 4 bases, leaving 12 bases between the germline ends. The CDR3 coding sequence is TGTGCCAGCAGTGAAGCGAGCTACGGAGTAGAGACCCAGTACTTC. As protein: CASSEASYGVETQYF.

This chain joins TRBV5-4 and TRBJ1-2; TRBD1 agrees at 8 bases. V was clipped by 2 bases and J by 8 bases; unmatched bases: 2. This CDR3 is 12 amino acids long. Germline assignment: CDR1 SGHNT and CDR2 YYREEE (reference sequence). The CDR3 nucleotides are TGTGCCAGCAGCTTCCGGACAGGGGGCTACACCTTC. Amino acids: CASSFRTGGYTF.

Only a few counts were recorded for this clone. The V and J genes are TRBV28 and TRBJ2-1, with TRBD2 as a possible D gene (6 bases). The germline V and J ends were trimmed by 11 bases and 4 bases, with 15 bases remaining between them. The CDR3 extends over 13 amino acids. CDR1 is MDHEN and CDR2 is SYDVKM in the germline V gene. Written as DNA, the CDR3 is TGTGCCGCAAGGAGGGCCCTGTACAATGAGCAGTTCTTC. Translation: CAARRALYNEQFF.

This rearrangement joins TRBV23-1 to TRBJ1-1; TRBD1 aligns across 10 bases. TRBV23-1 is an ORF, with its function uncertain. V was pared by 7 bases and J by 4 bases, with 6 bases of the junction left unmatched. This CDR3 spans 14 amino acids. The CDR3 is CASKPGQGRTEAFF. In DNA form, the CDR3 reads TGCGCCAGCAAGCCGGGACAGGGGCGCACTGAAGCTTTCTTT.

Sample share makes this clone medium-sized (0.01 to 0.1%). The chain has TRBV20-1 and TRBJ1-5; D not certain. Germline CDR1 DFQATT, CDR2 SNEGSKA (reference sequence). V was clipped by 6 bases and J by 4 bases, with 7 bases between them. The CDR3 runs to 11 residues. The DNA of the CDR3 is TGCAGTGCGGGCTGGAATCAGCCCCAGCATTTT. It is translated as CSAGWNQPQHF.

J is TRBJ2-3 and V is TRBV30, with D hard to call. Trimming left V 8 bases short and J 4 bases short, with 13 bases between. This CDR3 has 12 residues. In germline, CDR1 is GTSNPN, CDR2 SVGIG (reference sequence). The DNA of the CDR3 is TGTGCCGGTAGTCGTAGGGCAGATACGCAGTATTTT. Its translation is CAGSRRADTQYF.

The chain joins TRBV5-5 to TRBJ1-3; 7 bases agree with TRBD1. Germline lookup yields CDR1 SGHKS and CDR2 YYEKEE (reference sequence). The J segment lost 2 bases and the V segment lost 5 bases, leaving 7 bases of the junction unmatched. The CDR3 loop spans 15 amino acids. The CDR3 here is CASRRDREAGNTIYF. The CDR3 DNA reads as TGTGCCAGCAGGCGTGACAGGGAGGCTGGAAACACCATATATTTT. The full variable domain, in which reference TRBV5-5 and TRBJ1-3 provide the parts outside the CDR3, is DAGVTQSPTHLIKTRGQQVTLRCSPISGHKSVSWYQQVLGQGPQFIFQYYEKEERGRGNFPDRFSARQFPNYSSELNVNALLLGDSALYLCASRRDREAGNTIYFGEGSWLTVV.

The chain carries TRBV5-4 and TRBJ2-1; D is unclear. Germline CDR1 reads SGHNT; CDR2 reads YYREEE (reference sequence). V was pared by 2 bases and J by 5 bases, with 11 bases between. The CDR3 runs 14 residues. The CDR3 region has the DNA TGTGCCAGCAGCTTAAGGTGGCAGAACAATGAGCAGTTCTTC. The encoded protein is CASSLRWQNNEQFF. Combining the CDR3 with reference TRBV5-4 and TRBJ2-1 gives the whole variable domain ETGVTQSPTHLIKTRGQQVTLRCSSQSGHNTVSWYQQALGQGPQFIFQYYREEENGRGNFPPRFSGLQFPNYSSELNVNALELDDSALYLCASSLRWQNNEQFFGPGTRLTVL.

This clone occurred a few times. V gene TRBV5-1 combines with J gene TRBJ1-1; no definite D call. The germline V gene encodes CDR1 SGHRS and CDR2 YFSETQ. V gave up 6 bases and J gave up 0 bases, with 9 bases separating them. The CDR3 extends over 13 amino acids. CDR3 residues: CASTGLMNTEAFF. The DNA of the CDR3 is TGCGCCAGCACCGGACTGATGAACACTGAAGCTTTCTTT.

This clone turned up a few times. The CDR3 here is CASSLGLDNEQFF. The CDR3 coding sequence is TGCGCCAGCAGCTTGGGACTAGACAATGAGCAGTTCTTC. V gene TRBV5-1 combines with J gene TRBJ2-1; maybe TRBD2 (6 bases). CDR1 SGHRS and CDR2 YFSETQ come from the germline V gene. The CDR3 has 13 residues. V was cut by 0 bases and J by 5 bases, with 6 bases left in between.

This clone was found a few times. This chain joins TRBV11-2 and TRBJ1-1, with D tentatively TRBD1 (6 bases). Per the germline V gene, CDR1 is SGHAT and CDR2 is FQNNGV. Trimming pared 5 bases from V and 4 bases from J, leaving 20 bases between. The CDR3 loop spans 16 amino acids. The CDR3 sequence: CASSLSPTGSGTEAFF. CDR3 sequence (DNA): TGTGCCAGCAGCCTAAGCCCTACAGGGTCCGGCACTGAAGCTTTCTTT. Full variable domain (rest looked up from reference TRBV11-2 and TRBJ1-1): EAGVAQSPRYKIIEKRQSVAFWCNPISGHATLYWYQQILGQGPKLLIQFQNNGVVDDSQLPKDRFSAERLKGVDSTLKIQPAKLEDSAVYLCASSLSPTGSGTEAFFGQGTRLTVV.

Only one count was recorded for this clone. The chain is built from TRBV5-1 and TRBJ1-5, with 7 nucleotides matching TRBD1. The trim removed 2 bases at V and 3 bases at J, leaving 11 bases unmatched. The CDR3 extends over 17 amino acids. The germline gives CDR1 SGHRS, CDR2 YFSETQ. CDR3 DNA: TGCGCCAGCAGCTTATCAGGGGGTGGAGGGGCCAATCAGCCCCAGCATTTT. Translating gives CASSLSGGGGANQPQHF.

Here the CDR3 DNA reads TGTGCCAGCAGCAACCGACGCAACCAAGAGACCCAGTACTTC. It yields the protein CASSNRRNQETQYF. This chain uses TRBV7-6 with TRBJ2-5; the D is unclear. With 5 bases removed from V and 0 bases from J, the gap between germline ends came to 10 bases. The CDR3 extends over 14 amino acids. Germline V gene sequence: CDR1 SGHVS, CDR2 FNYEAQ.

On this clone itself: Other DNA sequences of this sample code for an identical CDR3. This chain links TRBV6-5 with TRBJ2-3; 7 nucleotides agree with TRBD1. CDR1 is MNHEY and CDR2 is SVGAGI in the germline V gene. The CDR3 loop spans 14 amino acids. V dropped 2 bases and J dropped 1; count of bases not matched to a gene: 0. CDR3 in DNA: TGTGCCAGCAGTTACGGACAGGGCACAGATACGCAGTATTTT. Its translation is CASSYGQGTDTQYF.

The chain employs TRBV15 and TRBJ1-2, with 7 bases aligning to TRBD1. Germline assignment: CDR1 LNHNV and CDR2 YYDKDF (reference sequence). There are 14 residues in the CDR3. V shed 4 bases, J shed 4 bases, and the junction held 6 bases outside the gene matches. This CDR3 is CATSTRRTGYGYTF. CDR3 in DNA: TGTGCCACCAGCACCAGGAGGACAGGCTATGGCTACACCTTC.

This clone was seen only once. This chain links TRBV6-1 with TRBJ2-1, with D unclear. In germline, CDR1 is MNHNS, CDR2 SASEGT. V lost 2 bases to trimming and J lost 0 bases, with 11 bases between them. This CDR3 contains 16 residues. The CDR3 reads CASSELGLSSYNEQFF. CDR3 nucleotides: TGTGCCAGCAGTGAACTCGGTCTGAGCTCCTACAATGAGCAGTTCTTC.